These 3 T cell receptor beta chains were sequenced from one sample in a study of human T cells and chemical hapten exposure. A single record per CDR3 protein comes from TCRdb applying MiXCR to the RACE reads. The table lists about 95,000 distinct CDR3 sequences, approximately 10% of them singletons. The time point is: patch test 2, 6 weeks after DPC sensitization. Documented treatment: therapeutic diphenylcyclopropenone sensitization with weekly scalp DPC. The sample consisted of whole blood, taken in connection with sensitization to the hapten diphenylcyclopropenone (DPC). All receptors come from a woman aged 40 to 49 with alopecia areata. Some clones in this sample may be carry-over from other donors' samples.

V is TRBV28 and J is TRBJ1-6; D is unresolved. Trimming took off 7 bases at V and 11 bases at J, with 18 bases between the two ends. Germline V gene lookup returns CDR1 MDHEN and CDR2 SYDVKM. The CDR3 has 14 residues. CDR3 nucleotides: TGTGCCAGCATTGGGATTCTCAGGTCTACACCCCTCCACTTT. Amino acids: CASIGILRSTPLHF.

This clonotype was counted at least ten times. The J gene is TRBJ2-5, the V gene TRBV14; 8 positions match TRBD1. This CDR3 is 15 amino acids long. Germline V gene data show CDR1 as SGHDN and CDR2 as FVKESK. The junction had 9 bases not matched to a gene; V was cut back by 4 bases and J by 5 bases. The CDR3 sequence: CASSPRQGKSETQYF. Here the CDR3 DNA reads TGTGCCAGCAGCCCGCGACAGGGGAAGAGTGAGACCCAGTACTTC. Full variable domain (rest looked up from reference TRBV14 and TRBJ2-5): EAGVTQFPSHSVIEKGQTVTLRCDPISGHDNLYWYRRVMGKEIKFLLHFVKESKQDESGMPNNRFLAERTGGTYSTLKVQPAELEDSGVYFCASSPRQGKSETQYFGPGTRLLVL.

The chain joins TRBV6-2 or TRBV6-3 to TRBJ2-6, with D uncertain. The germline V gene encodes CDR1 MNHEY and CDR2 SVGEGT. The ends were cut back, 7 bases at V and 3 bases at J, with 4 bases in the middle. The CDR3 sequence is 12 residues long. CDR3 in amino acids: CASTLGANVLTF. CDR3 sequence (DNA): TGTGCCAGCACGCTTGGGGCCAACGTCCTGACTTTC.